This T cell receptor (beta chain) was observed in a study of early T cells in non-severe SARS-CoV-2 infection (dated by TCRdb to the early 2020s). Study-wide context: Because TCR sequencing was done on bulk RNA from unsorted whole blood, the alpha and beta chains could not be paired.

The study was a case-control design nested within a healthcare worker cohort in London, UK, with weekly nasopharyngeal swab PCR tests and blood sampling. Between 23 and 31 March 2020, the week of the UK lockdown, healthcare workers were enrolled and then followed up weekly for as long as 16 weeks. The method behind the library was 5' RACE. Sequencing was carried out with a NextSeq 500. Unique molecular identifiers were attached to individual cDNA molecules in the TCR library protocol so that sequencing error and PCR bias could be corrected. TCR alpha and beta chains were both sequenced, and the abundances of alpha and beta sequences in each sample were closely correlated with each other. As for the original processing: Decombinator V4 was used to annotate the V gene, J gene and CDR3 of the TCR sequences. TCRs were defined as expanded if a significant change between any two time points was detected under a Poisson model with p below 0.0001. TCR abundances were normalised to the total number of TCRs sequenced per sample and were expressed as counts per million. MAIT TCRs were defined by TRAV1-2 paired with TRAJ12, TRAJ20 or TRAJ33, and iNKT TCRs by TRAV10 paired with TRAJ18. VDJdb, accessed 1 November 2021, was searched for CMV, EBV and SARS-CoV-2 annotated TCRs, excluding TCRs annotated for multiple antigens. TCRdb reprocessing: public reads trimmed at Q25 with fastp, clones called with MiXCR, in-frame beta chains kept. Rows matching on CDR3 protein sequence are summarized as one entry with the most common DNA and genes. TCRdb's processing, not the study's, gives the V and J calls here. The sample has 75,000 to 80,000 distinct CDR3 sequences on record, 11% of them singletons. Of the sample, around 13% falls within the top ten clones.

The CDR3, from cysteine to phenylalanine, totals 10 residues. Of the read, only the CDR3 DNA is kept; its 30 bases are in frame from base 1. CDR1 and CDR2, per the germline V gene (reference sequence), are LGHDT and YNNKEL. The trim is 3 bases for V and 3 bases for J, with a gap of 0 bases between the germline ends. The sample holds a few counts of this clonotype. Its antigen is unknown. Nothing much larger sits one base from this clone, and base qualities are not available. What the work shows at the level of the full study, not this receptor alone: VDJdb matching was skewed toward anti-spike CD8 responses and likely underestimated virus-specific expansions, missing private and CD4 specificities.

The material was whole blood, obtained at baseline. This TCR was recovered from an adult who was a healthcare worker with PCR-confirmed SARS-CoV-2 infection or an uninfected control (not recorded which). Here the chain combines TRBV3-1 and TRBJ2-7, with no reliable assignment of the D segment. The DNA sequence is given as TGTGCCAGCAGCCACTACGAGCAGTACTTC. Protein translation: CASSHYEQYF.